Each of the 8 T cell receptor beta chains below was sequenced from the same sample in a study of T-cell memory formation after mild COVID-19. One entry per CDR3 protein results from TCRdb running MiXCR on the 5' RACE reads. Seen here are about 210,000 distinct CDR3 sequences, about 10% observed once, and the top ten hold 2.5% to 3.5%. Sample: PBMCs or a T cell subset sorted from them (not recorded which). These receptors originate from a man between 18 and 35 years old who had mild COVID-19 (a few samples of this study predate the infection). Cell type and time point are not known.

This clonotype was recorded many times. This sequence joins TRBV6-5 and TRBJ2-7; TRBD1 matches at 7 bases. V lost 6 bases, J lost 3 bases, and 8 bases stayed unmatched. The V gene's germline CDR1 is MNHEY and CDR2 SVGAGI. The CDR3 has 14 residues. DNA of the CDR3: TGTGCCAGCAGCCGACAGGGTCAGGGCTACGAGCAGTACTTC. Its protein product is CASSRQGQGYEQYF.

The chain uses TRBV12-3 or TRBV12-4 and TRBJ2-1, with 12 nucleotides matching TRBD2. The CDR3 sequence is 16 residues long. The V and J ends lost 4 bases and 5 bases, in that order; junction bases with no gene match: 6. In DNA, the CDR3 is TGTGCCAGCAGTTCCACTAGCGGGGGGCAGCACAATGAGCAGTTCTTC. Protein product: CASSSTSGGQHNEQFF.

Only a few counts were recorded for this clonotype. The V and J genes are TRBV5-5 and TRBJ2-6, with D perhaps matching TRBD2 (5 bases). The V end was cut by 5 bases, the J end by 4 bases, with 7 bases between. CDR3 length: 13 residues. CDR1 and CDR2 from the germline V gene are SGHKS and YYEKEE (reference sequence). The CDR3 bases are TGTGCCAGCAGACTAGGAGGGGCCAACGTCCTGACTTTC. It encodes CASRLGGANVLTF.

The V call is TRBV4-1, the J call TRBJ2-1; TRBD2 is a possible D gene (6 bases). The germline V gene encodes CDR1 MGHRA and CDR2 YSYEKL. CDR3 length: 17 residues. Trimming took off 1 base at V and 5 bases at J, with 18 bases between the two ends. Here the CDR3 reads CASSQAEAGRPHNEQFF. CDR3 DNA: TGCGCCAGCAGCCAAGCCGAAGCGGGTCGCCCCCACAATGAGCAGTTCTTC.

This clonotype was picked up a small number of times. The chain carries TRBV4-1 and TRBJ1-5; possibly TRBD1 for D (6 bases). With 0 bases removed from V and 5 bases from J, the gap between germline ends came to 17 bases. The CDR3 loop spans 17 amino acids. Germline V gene lookup returns CDR1 MGHRA and CDR2 YSYEKL. This CDR3 reads CASSQDRSRGADQPQHF. For the CDR3, the DNA is TGCGCCAGCAGCCAAGATCGTTCCAGGGGAGCAGATCAGCCCCAGCATTTT.

The sample holds many counts of this clonotype. The gene calls are TRBV7-2 and TRBJ1-1; TRBD1 matches 7 bases. This CDR3 is built from 15 residues. J was trimmed by 10 bases and V by 3 bases; bases with no gene match: 14. Germline V CDR1 and CDR2: SGHTA, FQGNSA. The CDR3 nucleotides read TGTGCCAGCAGCTTTTACGGACAGGAGCATCCCGGAGCTTTCTTT. Its protein product is CASSFYGQEHPGAFF.

This clonotype has more than one count but fewer than ten. This chain joins TRBV12-3 or TRBV12-4 and TRBJ1-1, with TRBD1 identical over 8 bases. This CDR3 spans 15 amino acids. V shed 3 bases and J 2 bases; nucleotides not matched to a gene: 5. As DNA, the CDR3 is TGTGCCAGCAGTTTTATAACAGGGGGAAACACTGAAGCTTTCTTT. Translating gives CASSFITGGNTEAFF.

The chain couples TRBV4-1 to TRBJ2-7; D may correspond to TRBD1 or TRBD2 (5 bases each). The CDR3 is 17 residues long. V lost 1 base and J 2 bases, leaving 18 bases between the germline ends. Germline V gene data show CDR1 as MGHRA and CDR2 as YSYEKL. The CDR3 nucleotides read TGCGCCAGCAGCCAAGCCTTCATTAGGGACCCACCCTACGAGCAGTACTTC. The encoded protein is CASSQAFIRDPPYEQYF.